These T cell receptor beta chains were read from a single sample in a study of T-cell reconstitution after alpha-beta-depleted transplantation in children. TCRdb redid the calling of the PCR reads with MiXCR, one entry per CDR3 protein. The table has about 980,000 distinct CDR3 sequences, 25% to 35% seen once. The sample in question was PBMCs, mostly from graft donor cells, obtained 360 days after TCRalphabeta/CD19-depleted stem cell transplant. The receptors here all came from a boy younger than two who had a stem cell transplant for SCID, so the T cells may come from the graft donor. Each CDR3 is given with its conserved first and last residue. The D gene is left open where the match is weak. Expanded clones get a size class; other rows say once, few or many, or leave the size out.

TRBV25-1,TRBJ1-2,NA,TRBD1,TGTGCCAGCAGTGGCTCAATGGGGGAACGACAGGGGATGCATGGCTACACCTTC,CASSGSMGERQGMHGYTF
TRBV12-3/TRBV12-4,TRBJ2-3,NA,TRBD2,TGTGCCAGCACTGGGGTAGCGGGGGGGTGGCAGTATTTT,CASTGVAGGWQYF
TRBV6-1,TRBJ1-2,NA,NA,TGTGCCAGCTTAAAAGAAGGGTTTAACTATGGCTACACCTTC,CASLKEGFNYGYTF
TRBV20-1,TRBJ2-7,NA,NA,TGCAGTGCATCCTTCTCCGGGACTTCCGAGCAGTACTTC,CSASFSGTSEQYF
TRBV20-1,TRBJ2-2,few,NA,TGCAGTGCTACACCACAGCAGGGGATCAACACCGGGGAGCTGTTTTTT,CSATPQQGINTGELFF
TRBV10-2,TRBJ1-2,few,NA,TGCGCCAGTCGCATCAGGGTATTGGATGGCTACACCTTC,CASRIRVLDGYTF
TRBV7-3,TRBJ2-3,NA,NA,TGTGCCAGCAGCTTAAGCTTGGCCACAGATACGCAGTATTTT,CASSLSLATDTQYF
TRBV20-1,TRBJ2-1,NA,NA,TGCAGTGCTGGGCCTCCGTGGAATGAGCAGTTCTTC,CSAGPPWNEQFF
TRBV11-2,TRBJ2-5,NA,NA,TGTGCCAGCAGCGCTAGCCTTGGCAGCCAAGAGACCCAGTACTTC,CASSASLGSQETQYF
TRBV12-3/TRBV12-4,TRBJ1-3,few,NA,TGTGCCAGCAGTTTCGGTGGAATTGGGGCCTCTGGAAACACCATATATTTT,CASSFGGIGASGNTIYF
TRBV4-3,TRBJ2-3,few,NA,TGCGCCAGCAGCCAAGAAGGGGGGGGAGCGGCAGATACGCAGTATTTT,CASSQEGGGAADTQYF
TRBV4-2,TRBJ2-3,few,TRBD2,TGTGCCAGCAGCCAAGATAGGCGGGGGAGCACAGATACGCAGTATTTT,CASSQDRRGSTDTQYF
TRBV19,TRBJ2-2,NA,NA,TGTGCCAGTAGTGGACTGGGCGCCGGGGAGCTGTTTTTT,CASSGLGAGELFF
TRBV5-1,TRBJ2-5,few,NA,TGCGCCAGCAGCTTGACCGAGTCGAGTTGGGAGACCCAGTACTTC,CASSLTESSWETQYF
TRBV5-1,TRBJ1-1,few,NA,TGCGCCAGCAGCTCTCGACAGGCCCCGAACACTGAAGCTTTCTTT,CASSSRQAPNTEAFF
TRBV12-3/TRBV12-4,TRBJ2-6,few,NA,TGTGCCAGCACCCCCCTCTCTGGGGCCAACGTCCTGACTTTC,CASTPLSGANVLTF
TRBV10-3,TRBJ1-1,once,NA,TGTGCCATCAGGCCCCGACAGGTCATGAACACTGAAGCTTTCTTT,CAIRPRQVMNTEAFF
TRBV6-2/TRBV6-3,TRBJ2-5,many,NA,TGTGCCAGCAGTACGCACCGGACCCTCCAAGAGACCCAGTACTTC,CASSTHRTLQETQYF
TRBV15,TRBJ1-1,few,NA,TGTGCCACCAGCAGAGGCAATCTGCCGGGCACTGAAGCTTTCTTT,CATSRGNLPGTEAFF
TRBV7-2,TRBJ2-6,NA,NA,TGTGCCAGCAGCTTAGCGGGTAGGGCGGGGGCCAACGTCCTGACTTTC,CASSLAGRAGANVLTF
TRBV5-1,TRBJ1-2,few,NA,TGCGCCAGCAGCTTGGGGACAGTCGGGGGCGCTGGCTACACCTTC,CASSLGTVGGAGYTF
TRBV5-1,TRBJ2-1,few,NA,TGCGCCAGCAGCCGAAAAGGGGGGGCGAGTTACAATGAGCAGTTCTTC,CASSRKGGASYNEQFF
TRBV12-3/TRBV12-4,TRBJ2-1,NA,NA,TGTGCCAGCAGGCCCCTCCTCCTGCTCAATGAGCAGTTCTTC,CASRPLLLLNEQFF
TRBV27,TRBJ2-7,NA,NA,TGTGCCAGCAGTTCGCCGACTCACCTTTTAGAGCAGTACTTC,CASSSPTHLLEQYF
TRBV27,TRBJ2-5,many,TRBD1,TGTGCCAGCAGCCAGCGACAGGGTCGGCAAGAGACCCAGTACTTC,CASSQRQGRQETQYF
TRBV12-5,TRBJ2-1,few,NA,TGTGCTAGTGGTTTCGACTCACTACATGGTGAGCAGTTCTTC,CASGFDSLHGEQFF
TRBV12-3/TRBV12-4,TRBJ1-1,NA,NA,TGTGCCAGCAGTTTAGCGGGGGCGGGAAAGGCTTTCTTT,CASSLAGAGKAFF
TRBV12-3/TRBV12-4,TRBJ2-3,few,NA,TGTGCCAGCAGTTTGACCCCAGGGGCAGATACGCAGTATTTT,CASSLTPGADTQYF
TRBV4-1,TRBJ1-4,NA,NA,TGCGCCAGCAGCCAAGTCCTGCAGGTTAATGAAAAACTGTTTTTT,CASSQVLQVNEKLFF
TRBV12-3/TRBV12-4,TRBJ2-7,NA,TRBD1,TGTGCCAGCAGTCCACCGGGACAGGGGTTGTACTTC,CASSPPGQGLYF
TRBV3-1,TRBJ2-3,NA,NA,TGTGCCAGCAGCCAAGTTGGCGGCAGGGGCACAGATACGCAGTATTTT,CASSQVGGRGTDTQYF
TRBV4-3,TRBJ2-3,NA,NA,TGCGCCAGCAGCCAAGATGGCTCTAACTTAAACACAGATACGCAGTATTTT,CASSQDGSNLNTDTQYF
TRBV6-1,TRBJ1-1,few,NA,TGTGCCAGCAGTACCTTCGACAGTAACACTGAAGCTTTCTTT,CASSTFDSNTEAFF
TRBV5-4,TRBJ2-4,NA,TRBD1,TGTGCCAGCAGCTCGCGACAGGGGGCCAACAAAAACATTCAGTACTTC,CASSSRQGANKNIQYF
TRBV7-2,TRBJ2-5,NA,NA,TGTGCCAGCAGCCCCGGCCTGGGGGGGGCGTACCAAGAGACCCAGTACTTC,CASSPGLGGAYQETQYF
TRBV20-1,TRBJ1-1,NA,NA,TGCAGTGCTCCCCCGATGGGCCTGAACACTGAAGCTTTCTTT,CSAPPMGLNTEAFF
TRBV28,TRBJ1-4,few,TRBD1,TGTGCCAGCAGGGACAGGGTCTGGGATGAAAAACTGTTTTTT,CASRDRVWDEKLFF
TRBV12-3/TRBV12-4,TRBJ1-6,NA,NA,TGTGCCAGCAGTTTAGGGTCAGGCCGAGCAAATAATTCACCCCTCCACTTT,CASSLGSGRANNSPLHF
TRBV11-2,TRBJ2-3,NA,NA,TGTGCCAGCAGCTTAGAGCGATCGGCGGGGACCGCAGATACGCAGTATTTT,CASSLERSAGTADTQYF
TRBV29-1,TRBJ1-4,NA,NA,TGCAGCGTTGACGAGGGTATGGCTGAAAAACTGTTTTTT,CSVDEGMAEKLFF
TRBV6-1,TRBJ2-2,few,NA,TGTGCCAGCAGTAGGGACACCTCGAACACCGGGGAGCTGTTTTTT,CASSRDTSNTGELFF
TRBV7-2,TRBJ2-1,once,NA,TGTGCCAGCAGCTTATACTGGGGGTGGAATGAGCAGTTCTTC,CASSLYWGWNEQFF
TRBV5-1,TRBJ2-1,NA,NA,TGCGCCAGCAGCTTGATGACAGGTTTATACAATGAGCAGTTCTTC,CASSLMTGLYNEQFF
TRBV20-1,TRBJ2-7,NA,NA,TGCAGTGCTCCCCGGGACTTAAGGACCTACGAGCAGTACTTC,CSAPRDLRTYEQYF
TRBV4-2,TRBJ2-5,NA,TRBD2,TGTGCCAGCAGCCAAGATGTTAGCGGGGGCCAAGAGACCCAGTACTTC,CASSQDVSGGQETQYF
TRBV28,TRBJ2-3,NA,NA,TGTGCCAGCAGTACCATAGCCGTAGGCACAGATACGCAGTATTTT,CASSTIAVGTDTQYF
TRBV18,TRBJ1-1,NA,NA,TGTGCCAGCTCACCAATCACGAACACTGAAGCTTTCTTT,CASSPITNTEAFF
TRBV5-1,TRBJ1-1,NA,NA,TGCGCCAGCAGCTGGGGACTCGGTATGAACACTGAAGCTTTCTTT,CASSWGLGMNTEAFF
TRBV29-1,TRBJ2-1,NA,TRBD2,TGCAGCGTTGAAGAGGCGGGGGAGATCTACAATGAGCAGTTCTTC,CSVEEAGEIYNEQFF
TRBV6-2/TRBV6-3,TRBJ2-3,NA,NA,TGTGCCAGCAGTTACGGGGGTTTTACAGATACGCAGTATTTT,CASSYGGFTDTQYF
TRBV6-1,TRBJ2-7,many,NA,TGTGCCAGCGGCTCCCGGGCTCTGCTTTACGAGCAGTACTTC,CASGSRALLYEQYF
TRBV7-2,TRBJ1-1,few,NA,TGTGCCAGCAGCTTAGAGGGGATGAGGTACACTGAAGCTTTCTTT,CASSLEGMRYTEAFF
TRBV2,TRBJ1-2,NA,NA,TGTGCCAGCAGTGATAGGCTGGGCTACACCTTC,CASSDRLGYTF
TRBV20-1,TRBJ2-3,few,TRBD1,TGCAGTGCTGGGCCGACAGGGTCCACAGATACGCAGTATTTT,CSAGPTGSTDTQYF
TRBV20-1,TRBJ2-1,NA,NA,TGCAGTGCTAGGAGGTCCGGGGCGCTGAATGAGCAGTTCTTC,CSARRSGALNEQFF
TRBV9,TRBJ2-1,NA,TRBD1,TGTGCCAGCAGCGCGACAGGGGGGAGCTCCTACAATGAGCAGTTCTTC,CASSATGGSSYNEQFF
TRBV20-1,TRBJ1-3,few,NA,TGCAGTGCCACCCGGGACCTTAGCTCTGGAAACACCATATATTTT,CSATRDLSSGNTIYF
TRBV7-2,TRBJ2-5,NA,NA,TGTGCCAGCAGCTTAGCGCTCGGAACCGGGGGGACCCAGTACTTC,CASSLALGTGGTQYF
TRBV12-3/TRBV12-4,TRBJ2-7,few,NA,TGTGCCAGCAGTCCCAGGGGAGGGTCTAACTACGAGCAGTACTTC,CASSPRGGSNYEQYF
TRBV7-8,TRBJ2-2,NA,NA,TGTGCCAGCAGCCCTAGGGTGGGCACCGGGGAGCTGTTTTTT,CASSPRVGTGELFF